This is a list of T cell receptor beta chains from one sample in a study of cytomegalovirus exposure and HLA in healthy donors. Assay used: immunoSEQ multiplex PCR; TCRdb lists only in-frame clones, some missing. The repertoire includes about 80,000 clones, 79% of them detected once, and 2.5% sits in the top ten. The sample comprised PBMCs. Receptors originate from a man in his thirties or forties in good health and CMV-seronegative. The CDR3 runs from the conserved cysteine through the conserved F or W. Fields, in order: clone size, D gene, V gene, J gene, CDR3 protein, CDR3 DNA. D genes are given only for firm matches. Clone size is stated in some rows and not others, as once, few, many or a class when expanded.

-,-,TRBV7-8,TRBJ2-7,CASSLAQVREQYF,TGTGCCAGCAGCTTAGCACAGGTGAGGGAGCAGTACTTC
-,-,TRBV14,TRBJ2-7,CASSQGSYEQYF,TGTGCCAGCAGCCAAGGTAGCTACGAGCAGTACTTC
-,-,TRBV9,TRBJ1-6,CASSEQSSYNSPLHF,TGTGCCAGCAGCGAACAGAGCTCCTATAATTCACCCCTCCACTTT
few,-,TRBV4-1,TRBJ1-1,CASSQDQSGGWAPKAFF,TGCGCCAGCAGCCAAGATCAGTCGGGGGGATGGGCCCCAAAAGCTTTCTTT
-,TRBD1,TRBV30,TRBJ2-4,CAWRDREDIQYF,TGTGCCTGGAGGGACAGGGAGGACATTCAGTACTTC
-,-,TRBV13,TRBJ1-6,CASSFDSDRGGPLHF,TGTGCCAGCAGCTTTGACAGCGACCGCGGGGGACCCCTCCACTTT
-,-,TRBV30,TRBJ1-1,CAWSASTYTEAFF,TGTGCCTGGAGTGCCAGTACCTACACTGAAGCTTTCTTT
-,TRBD1,TRBV2,TRBJ2-1,CASSRPGQGYNEQFF,TGTGCCAGCTCACGACCGGGACAGGGCTATAATGAGCAGTTCTTC
few,-,TRBV7-9,TRBJ1-5,CASSYGPGHSNQPQHF,TGTGCCAGCAGCTATGGGCCCGGACACAGCAATCAGCCCCAGCATTTT
-,-,TRBV5-1,TRBJ2-3,CASSKGSGIADTQYF,TGCGCCAGCAGCAAGGGGTCTGGGATTGCAGATACGCAGTATTTT
-,-,TRBV7-2,TRBJ2-5,CASSLARETQYF,TGTGCCAGCAGCTTAGCCCGGGAGACCCAGTACTTC
once,TRBD2,TRBV29-1,TRBJ2-3,CSAGGGSTDTQYF,TGCAGCGCGGGCGGGGGAAGCACAGATACGCAGTATTTT
-,-,TRBV27,TRBJ2-4,CASISSSEIQYF,TGTGCCAGCATAAGTTCGAGCGAAATTCAGTACTTC
once,TRBD1,TRBV5-1,TRBJ1-1,CASSSPFTGVGGTEAFF,TGCGCCAGCAGCTCCCCTTTTACAGGGGTCGGCGGTACTGAAGCTTTCTTT
-,TRBD1,TRBV27,TRBJ1-1,CASSFRDRAMNTEAFF,TGTGCCAGCAGTTTCCGGGACAGGGCTATGAACACTGAAGCTTTCTTT
-,TRBD1,TRBV6-4,TRBJ2-2,CASSEGTGGSGELFF,TGTGCCAGCAGCGAAGGGACAGGGGGTTCCGGGGAGCTGTTTTTT
-,-,TRBV4-3,TRBJ2-2,CASSQVQGRTGELFF,TGCGCCAGCAGCCAAGTACAGGGTAGGACCGGGGAGCTGTTTTTT
-,TRBD2,TRBV5-1,TRBJ2-7,CACSWGGGSVSYEQYF,TGCGCCTGCAGCTGGGGAGGCGGGAGTGTGTCCTACGAGCAGTACTTC
-,TRBD2,TRBV6-5,TRBJ2-1,CASSYSINLAGDEQFF,TGTGCCAGCAGTTACTCGATAAACTTAGCGGGAGACGAGCAGTTCTTC